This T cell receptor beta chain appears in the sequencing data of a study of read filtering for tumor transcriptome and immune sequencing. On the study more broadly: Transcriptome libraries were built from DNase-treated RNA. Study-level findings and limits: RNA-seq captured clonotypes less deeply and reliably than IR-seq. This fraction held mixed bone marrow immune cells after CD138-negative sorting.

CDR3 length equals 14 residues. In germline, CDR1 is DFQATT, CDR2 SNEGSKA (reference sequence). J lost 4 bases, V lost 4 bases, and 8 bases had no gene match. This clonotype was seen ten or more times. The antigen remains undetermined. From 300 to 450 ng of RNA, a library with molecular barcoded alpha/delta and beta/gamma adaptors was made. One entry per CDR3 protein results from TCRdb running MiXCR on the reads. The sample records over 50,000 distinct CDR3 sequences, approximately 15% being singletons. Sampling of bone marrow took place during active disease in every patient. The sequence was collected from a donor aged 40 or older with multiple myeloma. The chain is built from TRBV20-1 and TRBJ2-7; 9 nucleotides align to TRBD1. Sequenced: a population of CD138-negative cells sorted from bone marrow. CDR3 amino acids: CSATLGQGSYEQYF. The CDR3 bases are TGCAGTGCTACCCTCGGACAGGGGAGTTACGAGCAGTACTTC.